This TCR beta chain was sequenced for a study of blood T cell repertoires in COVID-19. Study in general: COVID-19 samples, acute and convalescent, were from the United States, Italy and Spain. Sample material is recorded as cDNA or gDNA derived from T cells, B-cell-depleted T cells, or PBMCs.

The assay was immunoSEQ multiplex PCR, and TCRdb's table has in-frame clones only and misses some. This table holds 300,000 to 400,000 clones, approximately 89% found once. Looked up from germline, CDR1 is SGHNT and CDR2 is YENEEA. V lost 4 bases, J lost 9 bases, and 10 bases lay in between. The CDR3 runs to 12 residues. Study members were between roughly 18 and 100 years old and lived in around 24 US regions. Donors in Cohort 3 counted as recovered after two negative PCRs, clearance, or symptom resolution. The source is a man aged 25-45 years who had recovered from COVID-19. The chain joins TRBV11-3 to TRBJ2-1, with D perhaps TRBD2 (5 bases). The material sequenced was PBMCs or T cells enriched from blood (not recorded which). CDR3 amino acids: CASSSRRGEQFF. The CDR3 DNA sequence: TGTGCCAGCAGCTCGAGACGGGGTGAGCAGTTCTTC.